This TCR beta chain was observed in a study of blood T cell repertoires in COVID-19. In the study overall: T cells, B-cell-depleted T cells, or PBMCs provided the cDNA or gDNA that served as material.

Across 20 to 25 US areas, participants ranged in age from 18 to 89 years. Participants had their cohort set by participant-reported clinical history. From germline, CDR1 is SGDLS and CDR2 YYNGEE. The CDR3 consists of 14 residues. J was trimmed by 9 bases and V by 3 bases; bases with no gene match: 8. A single count supports this clone. Clones were sequenced by immunoSEQ multiplex PCR, and TCRdb holds only the in-frame ones, with some missing. This table has 350,000 to 550,000 clones, roughly nine tenths appearing once. V usage is TRBV9 and J usage is TRBJ2-1, with 8 bases lining up with TRBD2. The sequenced sample was PBMCs or T cells enriched from blood (not recorded which). The sequence was collected from a woman aged 18-29 years with acute COVID-19. Here the CDR3 DNA reads TGTGCCAGCAGCGGACCGGGGGGGAAGGGTGAGCAGTTCTTC. Amino acid sequence: CASSGPGGKGEQFF.